A single sample is the source of the 5 T cell receptor beta chains below, sequenced in a study of T cell repertoires in cytomegalovirus infection. Antigens for these TCRs are unknown. TCRdb redid the calling of the reads with MiXCR, one entry per CDR3 protein. The repertoire holds 900,000 to 950,000 distinct CDR3 sequences, with about a third as singletons. This material consisted of cultured CD8+ T cells from PBMCs, taken from culture after CMV antigen stimulation. The receptor set was obtained from a human donor in good health (CMV status not recorded). Some clones in this sample may be carry-over from other donors' samples.

The gene calls are TRBV19 and TRBJ2-3, with D perhaps matching TRBD1 (5 bases). The CDR3 spans 15 residues. V shed 4 bases and J shed 0 bases, with 11 bases lying between them. Germline CDR1 reads LNHDA; CDR2 reads SQIVND (reference sequence). The CDR3 is CASSNFAGSTDTQYF. The CDR3 DNA is TGTGCCAGTAGTAATTTCGCAGGGAGCACAGATACGCAGTATTTT.

The chain has TRBV10-3 and TRBJ2-6; 9 bases map to TRBD1. The V segment lost 1 base and the J segment 4 bases; nucleotides outside the gene matches: 8. Germline lookup yields CDR1 ENHRY and CDR2 SYGVKD. The CDR3 runs 18 residues. This CDR3 is CAISEWTGAPTGANVLTF. CDR3 DNA: TGTGCCATCAGTGAGTGGACAGGGGCGCCGACCGGGGCCAACGTCCTGACTTTC.

This clonotype was recorded a few times. The chain uses TRBV7-2 and TRBJ1-1; D is undetermined. The CDR3 has 12 amino acids. Trimming stripped 4 bases from V and 12 bases from J, with 15 bases between. Germline CDR1 is SGHTA and CDR2 is FQGNSA. The CDR3 bases are TGTGCCAGCAGCTCCGGGATGGTTGGCTCTTTCTTT. It translates to CASSSGMVGSFF.

This clonotype was counted between two and nine times. The chain is built from TRBV9 and TRBJ2-3; D may match TRBD1 or TRBD2 (5 bases each). CDR3 length: 16 residues. Germline V gene lookup returns CDR1 SGDLS and CDR2 YYNGEE. Deletions cut 0 bases from V and 5 bases from J, with 16 bases between. For the CDR3, the DNA is TGTGCCAGCAGCGTAGAAGGGTATGGGGACCGAGATACGCAGTATTTT. It encodes CASSVEGYGDRDTQYF.

The chain recombines TRBV19 with TRBJ2-7, with TRBD2 matching over 13 bases. Germline CDR1 LNHDA, CDR2 SQIVND (reference sequence). The CDR3 runs 17 residues. Losses at the gene ends were 5 bases for V and 0 bases for J; bases not matched to a gene: 7. The CDR3 region is CASSSNGLAGVSYEQYF. The CDR3 coding sequence is TGTGCCAGTAGTTCAAACGGACTAGCGGGGGTCTCCTACGAGCAGTACTTC.